This T cell receptor (beta chain) was retrieved from a study of T cells after posttransplantation cyclophosphamide. General study findings and limits: Donor CD8+ memory clones often dominated recipient blood repertoires at later times. Tissue-infiltrating T cells from skin or gut overlapped little with blood T cells. Recipient CMV seropositivity and CMV reactivation strongly tracked TRB clonality.

Controls had myeloablative marrow grafts with methotrexate and calcineurin inhibitor, sampled at 1 year. The trim removed 4 bases at V and 3 bases at J, leaving 15 bases unmatched. The CDR3 has 17 amino acids. Germline values: CDR1 SGHAT, CDR2 FQNNGV. Remarks on this clone: Its antigen is not known.

The data were produced by immunoSEQ multiplex PCR, yet TCRdb's version contains in-frame clones alone and is incomplete. The sample consists of about 16,000 clones, around 86% of them appearing once. This rearrangement joins TRBV11-2 to TRBJ2-7; the match to TRBD2 covers 7 bases. The receptor was isolated from a male patient in his fifties who received an allogeneic stem cell transplant from an unrelated donor, was CMV-positive, and had chronic GVHD only. Some of the T cells might come from the graft donor. The specimen was PBMCs, collected after an allogeneic stem cell transplant with a calcineurin inhibitor and methotrexate. DNA for the CDR3: TGTGCCAGCAGCTCCCACGCCTCAGCGGGATCAGGCTACGAGCAGTACTTC. Translating it yields CASSSHASAGSGYEQYF.